These 18 T cell receptor beta chains were sequenced from one sample in a study of blood T cell repertoires in COVID-19. Measured with immunoSEQ multiplex PCR; TCRdb has only the in-frame clones, and not every one. The sample yields 21,000 or so clones, about 93% seen once. Sequencing input: peripheral blood. Every receptor here comes from a human donor in a cohort sampled during active COVID-19.

V gene TRBV3-1 (or the pseudogene TRBV3-2) combines with J gene TRBJ1-2; 9 bases agree with TRBD1. V shed 1 base and J 2 bases; nucleotides not matched to a gene: 2. The CDR3 is 15 residues long. Germline CDR1 LGHDT, CDR2 YNNKEL (reference sequence). The CDR3 protein is CASSQGGQGNYGYTF. As DNA, the CDR3 is TGTGCCAGCAGCCAAGGGGGACAGGGAAACTATGGCTACACCTTC.

The chain links TRBV7-8 to TRBJ1-2; unclear D gene. Germline V gene sequence: CDR1 SGHVS, CDR2 FQNEAQ. V was cut by 5 bases and J by 8 bases, with 18 bases left in between. The CDR3 is made up of 14 amino acids. Here the CDR3 reads CASSPQRDYGGYTF. CDR3 nucleotides: TGTGCCAGCAGCCCCCAGAGGGATTATGGGGGCTACACCTTC.

The V call is TRBV12-5, the J call TRBJ1-2; unclear D gene. There are 11 residues in the CDR3. Germline loops: CDR1 LGHNT, CDR2 FRNRAP. V lost 6 bases, J lost 8 bases, and 10 bases lay in between. The CDR3, as DNA: TGTGCTAGTGGGGAGGTAGGGGGCTACACCTTC. This sequence encodes CASGEVGGYTF.

The chain joins TRBV5-1 to TRBJ2-6; D unclear. The CDR3 spans 16 residues. CDR1 and CDR2 (germline): SGHRS, YFSETQ. Trimming stripped 0 bases from V and 0 bases from J, with 7 bases between. The CDR3 DNA sequence: TGCGCCAGCAGCTTGGCCACCAGCTCTGGGGCCAACGTCCTGACTTTC. Residues: CASSLATSSGANVLTF. The entire variable domain, with the rest obtained from reference TRBV5-1 and TRBJ2-6, is as follows: KAGVTQTPRYLIKTRGQQVTLSCSPISGHRSVSWYQQTPGQGLQFLFEYFSETQRNKGNFPGRFSGRQFSNSRSEMNVSTLELGDSALYLCASSLATSSGANVLTFGAGSRLTVL.

This chain uses TRBV25-1 with TRBJ2-5; 8 bases are a match to TRBD1. The trim removed 3 bases at V and 4 bases at J, leaving 4 bases unmatched. The CDR3 sequence is 14 residues long. Germline-derived CDR1 and CDR2 are MGHDK and SYGVNS. Here the CDR3 reads CASSDRGRGETQYF. The CDR3 region has the DNA TGTGCCAGCAGTGACAGGGGGCGAGGAGAGACCCAGTACTTC.

The chain joins TRBV5-1 to TRBJ1-1, with 10 positions matching TRBD1. Germline trimming cut 4 bases from V and 3 bases from J; bases unmatched to any gene: 3. This CDR3 contains 14 residues. The germline V gene encodes CDR1 SGHRS and CDR2 YFSETQ. CDR3 in amino acids: CASSRGTGDTEAFF. CDR3 bases: TGCGCCAGCAGCCGGGGGACAGGGGACACTGAAGCTTTCTTT.

This chain uses TRBV5-8 with TRBJ1-3; D unresolved. Trimming left V 0 bases short and J 4 bases short, with 11 bases between. Germline V lookup: CDR1 SGHTS, CDR2 YDEGEE. There are 15 residues in the CDR3. CDR3 in amino acids: CASSLDSGWGNTIYF. The CDR3 coding sequence is TGTGCCAGCAGCTTGGATTCGGGGTGGGGAAACACCATATATTTT. Variable domain in full (rest from reference TRBV5-8 and TRBJ1-3): EAGVTQSPTHLIKTRGQQATLRCSPISGHTSVYWYQQALGLGLQFLLWYDEGEERNRGNFPPRFSGRQFPNYSSELNVNALELEDSALYLCASSLDSGWGNTIYFGEGSWLTVV.

The J gene is TRBJ2-2, the V gene TRBV19, with TRBD1 as a possible D gene (8 bases). The CDR3 has 17 amino acids. Looked up from germline, CDR1 is LNHDA and CDR2 is SQIVND (reference sequence). The ends were cut back, 4 bases at V and 5 bases at J, with 20 bases in the middle. CDR3 sequence (DNA): TGTGCCAGTAGTAGGGCGTCAACAGGGGGAGGGACCGGGGAGCTGTTTTTT. It encodes CASSRASTGGGTGELFF.

This chain uses TRBV9 with TRBJ2-6; 8 nucleotides line up with TRBD1. The CDR3 length is 18 residues. Trimming at V came to 3 bases and at J to 4 bases, leaving 12 bases not matched to a gene. CDR1 is SGDLS and CDR2 is YYNGEE in the germline V gene. Here the CDR3 DNA reads TGTGCCAGCAGCGGGGCCGGGACAGGTTTCTCCGGGGCCAACGTCCTGACTTTC. It yields the protein CASSGAGTGFSGANVLTF.

This chain's CDR3 is CAISERGLNTEAFF. The CDR3 DNA is TGTGCCATCAGTGAAAGGGGATTGAACACTGAAGCTTTCTTT. The rearrangement links TRBV10-3 to TRBJ1-1; weak D call: TRBD1 (5 bases). There are 14 residues in the CDR3. CDR1 ENHRY and CDR2 SYGVKD come from the germline V gene. Trimming took 3 bases from V and 0 from J, leaving 8 bases between them.

This clone was seen a few times. The chain combines TRBV30 with TRBJ1-1, with a tentative D call TRBD1 (5 bases). In germline, CDR1 is GTSNPN, CDR2 SVGIG (reference sequence). V was trimmed by 7 bases and J by 4 bases, leaving 16 bases between them. The CDR3 has 13 residues. The CDR3 loop reads CASAAQGITEAFF. CDR3 DNA sequence: TGTGCCTCCGCCGCGCAGGGCATCACTGAAGCTTTCTTT.

The count of this clone is one. The V gene is TRBV12-5, the J gene TRBJ2-5, with 9 bases aligning to TRBD1. This CDR3 region has 14 residues. Germline CDR1 is LGHNT and CDR2 is FRNRAP. V shed 7 bases, J shed 5 bases, and the junction held 8 bases outside the gene matches. In DNA form, the CDR3 reads TGTGCTAGTGCTGAACAGGGGGCGAGGGAGACCCAGTACTTC. Protein product: CASAEQGARETQYF.

V and J are TRBV5-1 and TRBJ1-2, with D unclear. In germline, CDR1 is SGHRS, CDR2 YFSETQ. The V gene lost 0 bases and the J gene lost 2 bases, with 5 bases spanning the gap. The CDR3 runs 13 residues. The CDR3 here is CASSLDRNYGYTF. The CDR3 region has the DNA TGCGCCAGCAGCTTGGACAGAAACTATGGCTACACCTTC.

V gene TRBV27 combines with J gene TRBJ2-5; D remains ambiguous. Germline CDR1 MNHEY, CDR2 SMNVEV (reference sequence). With 5 bases removed from V and 1 base from J, the gap between germline ends came to 5 bases. The CDR3 spans 12 residues. CDR3 in DNA: TGTGCCAGCAGTCTCCTCCAAGAGACCCAGTACTTC. As protein: CASSLLQETQYF.

The gene calls are TRBV5-4 and TRBJ1-2, with 9 bases matching TRBD1. Germline CDR1 SGHNT, CDR2 YYREEE (reference sequence). V shed 4 bases and J 5 bases; nucleotides not matched to a gene: 3. The CDR3 contains 13 residues. The CDR3 is CASSRQGGYGYTF. The CDR3, as DNA: TGTGCCAGCAGCCGACAGGGGGGATATGGCTACACCTTC.

This chain connects TRBV4-2 to TRBJ2-1, with D maybe TRBD2 (6 bases). V lost 4 bases and J lost 8, with 18 bases in between. Germline V gene lookup returns CDR1 LGHNA and CDR2 YNFKEQ. This CDR3 has 15 amino acids. This chain's CDR3 is CASSRAVGGGDEQFF. In nucleotides, the CDR3 is TGTGCCAGCAGCCGAGCAGTCGGGGGAGGCGATGAGCAGTTCTTC.

This chain links TRBV19 with TRBJ2-7; D uncertain. CDR1 is LNHDA, CDR2 SQIVND, per germline (reference sequence). The CDR3 length is 15 residues. V was shortened by 6 bases and J by 2 bases, with 17 bases between the two germline ends. CDR3 bases: TGTGCCAGTAGGGAGAACGGCGGCAGAGCCTACGAGCAGTACTTC. It specifies CASRENGGRAYEQYF.

This clone came up a few times. The chain employs TRBV19 and TRBJ1-6; D unresolved. From germline, CDR1 is LNHDA and CDR2 SQIVND (reference sequence). This CDR3 contains 14 residues. Trimming removed 0 bases at V and 7 bases at J, with 7 bases between. For the CDR3, the DNA is TGTGCCAGTAGTATAGATCGGGTCAATTCACCCCTCCACTTT. The encoded protein is CASSIDRVNSPLHF.